One sample yielded the 25 T cell receptor beta chains listed below, sequenced in a study of graft-versus-host responses after intestinal transplantation. Method: immunoSEQ multiplex PCR; TCRdb's copy keeps in-frame clones and lacks some. The sample lists 41,000 or so clones; roughly 96% were seen once. For these receptors, no antigen is known. This specimen was unstimulated CD8+ T cells sorted from spleen or lymph node cells, taken before transplant. The receptors come from a human donor who was the organ donor for an intestinal transplant.

The rearrangement links TRBV9 to TRBJ1-2; 9 bases fit TRBD1. This CDR3 has 16 residues. Germline CDR1 is SGDLS and CDR2 is YYNGEE. V lost 3 bases and J lost 8; bases outside the gene matches: 14. The chain's CDR3 is CASSADGQGRLGGYTF. DNA for the CDR3: TGTGCCAGCAGCGCAGACGGACAGGGGAGACTAGGCGGCTACACCTTC.

This chain connects TRBV7-2 to TRBJ2-1; tentative D call: TRBD2 (5 bases). Trimming left V 2 bases short and J 8 bases short, with 16 bases between. Per the germline V gene, CDR1 is SGHTA and CDR2 is FQGNSA. The CDR3 has 15 residues. The CDR3 region has the DNA TGTGCCAGCAGCTTATTTCCCGGACTGAGAGATGAGCAGTTCTTC. This sequence encodes CASSLFPGLRDEQFF.

This chain uses TRBV4-1 with TRBJ2-7; 8 nucleotides match TRBD1. The CDR3 sequence is 14 residues long. In germline, CDR1 is MGHRA, CDR2 YSYEKL. V lost 0 bases and J lost 3; bases outside the gene matches: 1. The CDR3 DNA reads TGCGCCAGCAGCCAAGACACAGGGGGCTACGAGCAGTACTTC. It yields the protein CASSQDTGGYEQYF.

The chain links TRBV5-6 to TRBJ2-5; tentatively, D is TRBD1 (6 bases). The CDR3 loop spans 16 amino acids. Germline values: CDR1 SGHDT, CDR2 YYEEEE. V shed 2 bases and J shed 1 base, with 15 bases lying between them. The CDR3 region has the DNA TGTGCCAGCAGCTTCCCCCCTTCAGGGGCCCAAGAGACCCAGTACTTC. It is translated as CASSFPPSGAQETQYF.

This chain links TRBV10-3 with TRBJ2-5; D is possibly TRBD1 (6 bases). The J call may be mistaken, given a closer DNA end match to TRBJ2-7. The V gene's germline CDR1 is ENHRY and CDR2 SYGVKD. This CDR3 is 15 amino acids long. CDR3 loop: CAISGVEQGAYEQYF. DNA of the CDR3: TGTGCCATCAGTGGAGTCGAACAGGGAGCGTACGAGCAGTACTTC.

This clone was observed a few times. The identical CDR3 is also encoded by other nucleotide sequences in the sample. The V and J genes are TRBV5-6 and TRBJ2-7, with D hard to call. Germline values: CDR1 SGHDT, CDR2 YYEEEE. Trimming cost V 0 bases and J 4 bases, with 2 bases left between them. The CDR3 covers 11 residues. Here the CDR3 reads CASSLGYEQYF. The DNA of the CDR3 is TGTGCCAGCAGCTTGGGTTACGAGCAGTACTTC.

The CDR3 DNA sequence: TGTGCCAGTATGGGCGGGACAGGTCCTGCTAACTATGGCTACACCTTC. It specifies CASMGGTGPANYGYTF. The genes are TRBV19 and TRBJ1-2; 8 nucleotides match TRBD1. J lost 0 bases, V lost 7 bases, and 10 bases had no gene match. The CDR3 is 16 amino acids. Looked up from germline, CDR1 is LNHDA and CDR2 is SQIVND (reference sequence).

This sequence joins TRBV4-2 and TRBJ2-7; D gene uncertain. Germline loops: CDR1 LGHNA, CDR2 YNFKEQ. The CDR3 has 11 amino acids. V was shortened by 6 bases and J by 8 bases, with 11 bases between the two germline ends. This CDR3 is CASSHLFKQYF. The CDR3 DNA sequence: TGTGCCAGCAGTCACCTCTTCAAGCAGTACTTC.

The chain uses TRBV5-8 and TRBJ2-5, with TRBD2 matching over 12 bases. Germline CDR1 SGHTS, CDR2 YDEGEE. J was trimmed by 5 bases and V by 6 bases; bases with no gene match: 8. CDR3 length equals 15 residues. The CDR3 DNA sequence: TGTGCCAGCAACCTAGCGGGGGGGCCCACGGAGACCCAGTACTTC. Translating it yields CASNLAGGPTETQYF.

The V gene is TRBV5-6, the J gene TRBJ2-5, with D hard to call. The CDR3 is 16 amino acids. Germline V CDR1 and CDR2: SGHDT, YYEEEE. V shed 3 bases and J shed 0 bases, with 15 bases lying between them. CDR3 loop: CASSSDLSRYQETQYF. CDR3 bases: TGTGCCAGCAGCTCGGACCTGAGTCGGTACCAAGAGACCCAGTACTTC.

This sequence joins TRBV5-5 and TRBJ2-7; D possibly corresponds to TRBD2 (5 bases). Trimming removed 4 bases at V and 3 bases at J, with 11 bases between. This CDR3 spans 13 amino acids. Germline V CDR1 and CDR2: SGHKS, YYEKEE (reference sequence). The CDR3 protein is CASSQDSLYEQYF. For the CDR3, the DNA is TGTGCCAGCAGCCAGGACTCCCTCTACGAGCAGTACTTC.

V and J are TRBV27 and TRBJ1-5; weak D call: TRBD1 (5 bases). Germline V gene data show CDR1 as MNHEY and CDR2 as SMNVEV (reference sequence). CDR3 size: 14 residues. Deletions cut 7 bases from V and 5 bases from J, with 15 bases between. The CDR3 spells CASTRGERDQPQHF. CDR3 nucleotide sequence: TGTGCCAGCACCCGGGGGGAACGGGATCAGCCCCAGCATTTT.

The gene calls are TRBV5-4 and TRBJ2-7, with D perhaps matching TRBD2 (7 bases). The CDR3 spans 15 residues. Trimming took 2 bases from V and 2 from J, leaving 14 bases between them. The V gene's germline CDR1 is SGHNT and CDR2 YYREEE (reference sequence). The CDR3: CASSLIGEGAYEQYF. In DNA, the CDR3 is TGTGCCAGCAGCTTAATAGGGGAGGGGGCCTACGAGCAGTACTTC.

The V gene is TRBV4-1, the J gene TRBJ1-2; D gene uncertain. CDR1 MGHRA and CDR2 YSYEKL come from the germline V gene. V was trimmed by 0 bases and J by 8 bases, leaving 7 bases between them. CDR3 size: 12 residues. The CDR3 region has the DNA TGCGCCAGCAGCCAAGAGGCGTGGGGCTACACCTTC. Its translation: CASSQEAWGYTF.

The genes are TRBV11-2 and TRBJ1-4, with a possible D match to TRBD1 (5 bases). Trimming left V 6 bases short and J 7 bases short, with 15 bases between. This CDR3 spans 14 amino acids. Germline assignment: CDR1 SGHAT and CDR2 FQNNGV. The CDR3 sequence: CASRPREGGEKLFF. The CDR3 bases are TGTGCCAGCAGACCCAGGGAGGGCGGTGAAAAACTGTTTTTT.

The chain carries TRBV11-3 and TRBJ2-5; the D is unclear. Germline lookup yields CDR1 SGHNT and CDR2 YENEEA. The CDR3 consists of 16 residues. The V and J ends lost 1 base and 0 bases respectively, with 12 bases between them. CDR3 coding DNA: TGTGCCAGCAGCTTAGTCCCGGCAAGGTACCAAGAGACCCAGTACTTC. Its protein is CASSLVPARYQETQYF.

The rearrangement uses TRBV18 and TRBJ2-5; D is uncertain. CDR1 is KGHSH and CDR2 is LQKENI in the germline V gene. The CDR3 length is 14 residues. The V and J ends lost 0 bases and 4 bases respectively, with 9 bases between them. As DNA, the CDR3 is TGTGCCAGCTCACCACCGTTAGAGCGAGAGACCCAGTACTTC. Protein: CASSPPLERETQYF.

The chain is built from TRBV6-1 and TRBJ1-2; D is undetermined. Germline CDR1 MNHNS, CDR2 SASEGT. The CDR3 has 11 residues. Trimming left V 5 bases short and J 4 bases short, with 5 bases between. CDR3 in DNA: TGTGCCAGCAGTCTCTTCTATGGCTACACCTTC. Its translation is CASSLFYGYTF.

The chain carries TRBV6-1 and TRBJ2-3; 8 bases map to TRBD1. The CDR3 loop spans 15 amino acids. J lost 2 bases, V lost 3 bases, and 4 bases had no gene match. The germline gives CDR1 MNHNS, CDR2 SASEGT. The CDR3 loop reads CASSDGDRITDTQYF. CDR3 nucleotide sequence: TGTGCCAGCAGTGACGGGGACAGGATCACAGATACGCAGTATTTT.

The V gene is TRBV7-9, the J gene TRBJ2-5; TRBD1 is a possible D gene (6 bases). Matching the DNA end better, TRBJ2-7 makes the J call doubtful. The CDR3 has 13 residues. From germline, CDR1 is SEHNR and CDR2 FQNEAQ (reference sequence). The CDR3 sequence: CASSWDKTYEQYF. Written as DNA, the CDR3 is TGTGCCAGCAGCTGGGACAAAACCTACGAGCAGTACTTC.

The chain couples TRBV6-1 to TRBJ2-3, with unresolved D. The CDR3 contains 15 residues. Germline values: CDR1 MNHNS, CDR2 SASEGT. Between the trimmed V and J ends, which lost 1 base and 0 bases, there was a span of 8 bases. The CDR3 DNA is TGTGCCAGCAGTGAAGTGGCAGCTAGCACAGATACGCAGTATTTT. It is translated as CASSEVAASTDTQYF.

The chain joins TRBV28 to TRBJ2-1; D call uncertain. The germline gives CDR1 MDHEN, CDR2 SYDVKM. This CDR3 is 15 amino acids long. Trimming took off 3 bases at V and 5 bases at J, with 14 bases between the two ends. Written as DNA, the CDR3 is TGTGCCAGCAGTTTTATTGTAGGAAGGAACAATGAGCAGTTCTTC. Its protein product is CASSFIVGRNNEQFF.

Only one count was recorded for this clone. This chain links TRBV7-2 with TRBJ2-5; 14 bases map to TRBD2. V shed 3 bases, J shed 4 bases, and the junction held 4 bases outside the gene matches. Germline V gene sequence: CDR1 SGHTA, CDR2 FQGNSA. This CDR3 region has 16 residues. The CDR3 nucleotides read TGTGCCAGCAGCTTGACTAGCGGGGGGGCCCCAGAGACCCAGTACTTC. It yields the protein CASSLTSGGAPETQYF.

The chain is built from TRBV11-2 and TRBJ2-7; TRBD2 is a possible D gene (6 bases). V shed 1 base and J shed 2 bases, with 9 bases lying between them. The CDR3 is 14 residues long. Germline V lookup: CDR1 SGHAT, CDR2 FQNNGV. The CDR3 spells CASSLVRGTYEQYF. The CDR3 DNA follows: TGTGCCAGCAGCTTAGTTCGGGGGACCTACGAGCAGTACTTC.

This chain links TRBV4-3 with TRBJ2-1; TRBD2 agrees at 8 bases. Germline CDR1 and CDR2: LGHNA and YSLEER. The CDR3 loop spans 16 amino acids. With 0 bases clipped from V and 6 bases from J, the junction kept 7 bases outside the gene matches. The CDR3 coding sequence is TGCGCCAGCAGCCAAGAATGGACTAGCCCTTTCAATGAGCAGTTCTTC. Translation gives CASSQEWTSPFNEQFF.